These T cell receptor beta chains were read from a single sample in a study of cytomegalovirus exposure and HLA in healthy donors. The data were produced by immunoSEQ multiplex PCR, yet TCRdb's version contains in-frame clones alone and is incomplete. The data hold under 130,000 clones, with around 62% observed a single time. Source material: PBMCs. Receptor source: a man aged 25 to 40 in good health and CMV-seropositive. Each CDR3 is given with its conserved first and last residue. D genes are given only for firm matches. Some rows have no size entry. The others give once, few or many, or a class for an expanded clone.

TRBJ2-7,-,-,TRBV9,CASSVGALVNEQYF,TGTGCCAGCAGCGTAGGAGCGTTGGTTAACGAGCAGTACTTC
TRBJ2-1,TRBD2,-,TRBV30,CAWSRPGGLNEQFF,TGTGCCTGGAGTAGGCCGGGGGGGCTCAATGAGCAGTTCTTC
TRBJ1-5,-,-,TRBV2,CASGGDSNQPQHF,TGTGCCAGCGGGGGGGATAGCAATCAGCCCCAGCATTTT
TRBJ2-7,TRBD1,-,TRBV5-8,CASSPPRDRGQYEQYF,TGTGCCAGCAGCCCTCCAAGGGACAGGGGGCAGTACGAGCAGTACTTC
TRBJ1-2,-,-,TRBV19,CASSISLGRMDYGYTF,TGTGCCAGTAGTATCTCCCTAGGTCGTATGGACTATGGCTACACCTTC
TRBJ2-7,-,few,TRBV30,CAWSSGFDEQYF,TGTGCCTGGAGTTCGGGGTTCGACGAGCAGTACTTC
TRBJ2-1,-,-,TRBV27,CASSSSAGQEQFF,TGTGCCAGCAGTTCATCGGCGGGCCAGGAGCAGTTCTTC
TRBJ2-1,TRBD2,-,TRBV19,CASSPDSGAGGNEQFF,TGTGCCAGTAGCCCAGATAGCGGGGCCGGGGGGAATGAGCAGTTCTTC
TRBJ1-6,-,-,TRBV4-1,CASSQDSGSYNSPLHF,TGCGCCAGCAGCCAAGATTCGGGCTCCTATAATTCACCCCTCCACTTT
TRBJ2-3,TRBD2,few,TRBV5-4,CASSFKTGLVTDTQYF,TGTGCCAGCAGCTTTAAAACCGGACTAGTTACAGATACGCAGTATTTT
TRBJ2-7,-,-,TRBV7-9,CASSLIDIPTEQYF,TGTGCCAGCAGCTTAATCGACATCCCAACGGAGCAGTACTTC
TRBJ2-7,-,few,TRBV7-9,CASRRQGSHYEQYF,TGTGCCAGCAGAAGGCAGGGCTCCCATTACGAGCAGTACTTC
TRBJ1-1,TRBD1,-,TRBV7-2,CASLGQGNTEAFF,TGTGCCAGCTTGGGACAGGGGAACACTGAAGCTTTCTTT
TRBJ2-2,TRBD2,-,TRBV5-1,CASSWEGTGELFF,TGCGCCAGCAGCTGGGAGGGTACCGGGGAGCTGTTTTTT
TRBJ2-2,-,once,TRBV9,CASSRQGGGGELFF,TGTGCCAGCAGCCGTCAGGGGGGCGGCGGGGAGCTGTTTTTT
TRBJ2-3,TRBD2,few,TRBV30,CAWSHGLAGGQDTQYF,TGTGCCTGGAGTCACGGACTAGCGGGGGGGCAGGATACGCAGTATTTT
TRBJ2-7,TRBD2,-,TRBV4-1,CASSQGVAGVTYEQYF,TGCGCCAGCAGCCAAGGGGTAGCGGGGGTTACCTACGAGCAGTACTTC
TRBJ2-3,TRBD2,-,TRBV7-6,CASSPGTSGGRTDTQYF,TGTGCCAGCAGCCCAGGGACTAGCGGGGGTCGGACAGATACGCAGTATTTT
TRBJ1-2,-,-,TRBV9,CASSPFNMGSGDGYTF,TGTGCCAGCAGCCCCTTTAATATGGGGTCGGGAGATGGCTACACCTTC
TRBJ2-3,-,-,TRBV5-5,CASSGGTFGGDTQYF,TGTGCCAGCAGCGGCGGGACGTTCGGAGGAGATACGCAGTATTTT
TRBJ1-1,-,few,TRBV10-3,CAISDPGMNTEAFF,TGTGCCATCAGTGACCCCGGTATGAACACTGAAGCTTTCTTT
TRBJ1-2,TRBD1,-,TRBV5-4,CASSRGQVMDGYTF,TGTGCCAGCAGCCGCGGACAGGTTATGGATGGCTACACCTTC
TRBJ2-2,TRBD1,-,TRBV10-3,CAISGGTGLGGELFF,TGTGCCATCAGTGGAGGGACAGGCCTTGGAGGGGAGCTGTTTTTT
TRBJ1-6,-,once,TRBV30,CAWSLISSYNSPLHF,TGTGCCTGGAGTTTGATCAGCTCCTATAATTCACCCCTCCACTTT
TRBJ1-5,TRBD1,-,TRBV30,CAWSQGASNQPQHF,TGTGCCTGGAGCCAGGGGGCAAGCAATCAGCCCCAGCATTTT
TRBJ2-1,-,-,TRBV6-5,CASSYFRGLGLNEQFF,TGTGCCAGCAGTTACTTCAGGGGCTTAGGACTCAATGAGCAGTTCTTC
TRBJ2-3,-,-,TRBV25-1,CASSEYGAGAQYF,TGTGCCAGCAGTGAATATGGTGCGGGTGCGCAGTATTTT
TRBJ2-1,-,-,TRBV29-1,CSVYSDRMTYNEQFF,TGCAGCGTTTATTCTGACAGGATGACCTACAATGAGCAGTTCTTC
TRBJ1-6,TRBD1,few,TRBV18,CASSPNSLYRGRSPLHF,TGTGCCAGCTCACCAAACAGCCTATACAGGGGTAGGTCACCCCTCCACTTT
TRBJ1-2,TRBD1,-,TRBV6-6,CACASGQGNGYTF,TGTGCCTGCGCATCGGGACAGGGTAATGGCTACACCTTC
TRBJ2-2,-,-,TRBV7-9,CASSSVNRGAVGELFF,TGTGCCAGCAGCTCCGTAAATCGGGGGGCGGTCGGGGAGCTGTTTTTT
TRBJ2-7,TRBD1,-,TRBV5-1,CASIHRDRQYEQYF,TGCGCCTCAATTCACCGGGACAGACAATACGAGCAGTACTTC
TRBJ2-6,TRBD1,few,TRBV27,CASSFRQGPSGANVLTF,TGTGCCAGCAGTTTTCGACAGGGGCCCTCTGGGGCCAACGTCCTGACTTTC
TRBJ2-1,-,-,TRBV14,CASSHTWSSYNEQFF,TGTGCCAGCAGCCACACCTGGAGCTCCTACAATGAGCAGTTCTTC